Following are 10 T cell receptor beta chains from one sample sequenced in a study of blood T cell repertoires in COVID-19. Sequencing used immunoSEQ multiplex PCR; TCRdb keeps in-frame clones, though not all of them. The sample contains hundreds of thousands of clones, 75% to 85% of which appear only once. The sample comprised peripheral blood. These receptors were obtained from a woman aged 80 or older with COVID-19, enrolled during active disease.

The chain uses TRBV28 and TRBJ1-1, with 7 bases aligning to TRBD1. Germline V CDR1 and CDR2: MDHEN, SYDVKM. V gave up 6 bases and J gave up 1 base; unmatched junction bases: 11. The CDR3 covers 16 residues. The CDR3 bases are TGTGCCAGCAGCCTTCTGGGGTCAGGGGGGAACACTGAAGCTTTCTTT. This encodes CASSLLGSGGNTEAFF.

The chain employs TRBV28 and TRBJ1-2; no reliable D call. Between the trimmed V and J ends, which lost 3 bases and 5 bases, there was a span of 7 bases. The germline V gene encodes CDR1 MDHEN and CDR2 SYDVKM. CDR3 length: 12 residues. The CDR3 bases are TGTGCCAGCAGTTTGAGTATTTATGGCTACACCTTC. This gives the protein CASSLSIYGYTF.

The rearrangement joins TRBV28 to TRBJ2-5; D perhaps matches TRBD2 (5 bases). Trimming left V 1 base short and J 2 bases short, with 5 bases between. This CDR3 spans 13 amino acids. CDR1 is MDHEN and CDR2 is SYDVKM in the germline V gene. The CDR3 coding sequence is TGTGCCAGCAGTTTATCGGGACAAGAGACCCAGTACTTC. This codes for CASSLSGQETQYF.

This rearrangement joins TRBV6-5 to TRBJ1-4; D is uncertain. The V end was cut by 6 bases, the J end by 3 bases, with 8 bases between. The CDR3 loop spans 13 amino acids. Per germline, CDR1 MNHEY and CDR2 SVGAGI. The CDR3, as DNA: TGTGCCAGCAGCATCACTTCTAATGAAAAACTGTTTTTT. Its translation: CASSITSNEKLFF.

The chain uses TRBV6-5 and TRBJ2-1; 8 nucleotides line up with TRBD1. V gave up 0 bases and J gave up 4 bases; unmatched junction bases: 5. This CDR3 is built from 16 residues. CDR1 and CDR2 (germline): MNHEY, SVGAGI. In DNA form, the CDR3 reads TGTGCCAGCAGTTACTCAAGGACAGGGAGGTACAATGAGCAGTTCTTC. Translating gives CASSYSRTGRYNEQFF.

The chain's CDR3 is CATTEGLAGKNIQYF. CDR3 bases: TGTGCCACTACTGAGGGACTAGCGGGTAAAAACATTCAGTACTTC. This chain links TRBV7-2 with TRBJ2-4, with TRBD2 matching 12 bases. Looked up from germline, CDR1 is SGHTA and CDR2 is FQGNSA. This CDR3 region has 15 residues. Germline trimming cut 10 bases from V and 4 bases from J; bases unmatched to any gene: 8.

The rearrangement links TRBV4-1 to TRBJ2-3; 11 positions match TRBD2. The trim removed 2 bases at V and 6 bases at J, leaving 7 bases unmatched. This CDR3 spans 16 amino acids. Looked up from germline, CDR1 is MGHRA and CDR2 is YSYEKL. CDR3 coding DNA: TGCGCCAGCAGCCAACCGACTAGCGGGACTTATGATACGCAGTATTTT. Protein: CASSQPTSGTYDTQYF.

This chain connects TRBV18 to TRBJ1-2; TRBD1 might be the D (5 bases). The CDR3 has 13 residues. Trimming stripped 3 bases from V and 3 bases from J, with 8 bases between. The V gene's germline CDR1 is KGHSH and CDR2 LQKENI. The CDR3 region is CASSPYRYYGYTF. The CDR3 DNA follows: TGTGCCAGCTCACCCTACAGGTACTATGGCTACACCTTC. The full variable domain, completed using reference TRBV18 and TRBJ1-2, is NAGVMQNPRHLVRRRGQEARLRCSPMKGHSHVYWYRQLPEEGLKFMVYLQKENIIDESGMPKERFSAEFPKEGPSILRIQQVVRGDSAAYFCASSPYRYYGYTFGSGTRLTVV.

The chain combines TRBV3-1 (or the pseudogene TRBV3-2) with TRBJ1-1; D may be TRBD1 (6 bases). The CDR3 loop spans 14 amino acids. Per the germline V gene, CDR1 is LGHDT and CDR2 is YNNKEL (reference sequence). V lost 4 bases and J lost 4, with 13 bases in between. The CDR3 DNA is TGTGCCAGCAGCCTCCCGGGGGGCCGCACTGAAGCTTTCTTT. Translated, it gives CASSLPGGRTEAFF.

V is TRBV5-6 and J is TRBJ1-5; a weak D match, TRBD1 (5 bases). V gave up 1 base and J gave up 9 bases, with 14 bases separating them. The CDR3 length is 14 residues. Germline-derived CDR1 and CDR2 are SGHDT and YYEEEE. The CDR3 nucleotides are TGTGCCAGCAGCTTGTACACGGGGGTTATGCCCCAGCATTTT. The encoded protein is CASSLYTGVMPQHF.